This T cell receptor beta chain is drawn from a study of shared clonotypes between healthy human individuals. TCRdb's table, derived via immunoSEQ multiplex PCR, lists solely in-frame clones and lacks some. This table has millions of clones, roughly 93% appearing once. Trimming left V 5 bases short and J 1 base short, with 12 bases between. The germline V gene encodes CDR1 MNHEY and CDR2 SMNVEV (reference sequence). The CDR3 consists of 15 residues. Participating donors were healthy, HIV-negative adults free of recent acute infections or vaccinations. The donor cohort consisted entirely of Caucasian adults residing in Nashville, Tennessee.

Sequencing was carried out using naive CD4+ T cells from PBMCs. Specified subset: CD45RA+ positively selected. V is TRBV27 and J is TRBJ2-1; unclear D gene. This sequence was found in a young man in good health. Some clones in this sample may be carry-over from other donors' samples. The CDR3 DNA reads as TGTGCCAGCAGTCCGCTGGGTCTTTCCTACAATGAGCAGTTCTTC. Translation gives CASSPLGLSYNEQFF.